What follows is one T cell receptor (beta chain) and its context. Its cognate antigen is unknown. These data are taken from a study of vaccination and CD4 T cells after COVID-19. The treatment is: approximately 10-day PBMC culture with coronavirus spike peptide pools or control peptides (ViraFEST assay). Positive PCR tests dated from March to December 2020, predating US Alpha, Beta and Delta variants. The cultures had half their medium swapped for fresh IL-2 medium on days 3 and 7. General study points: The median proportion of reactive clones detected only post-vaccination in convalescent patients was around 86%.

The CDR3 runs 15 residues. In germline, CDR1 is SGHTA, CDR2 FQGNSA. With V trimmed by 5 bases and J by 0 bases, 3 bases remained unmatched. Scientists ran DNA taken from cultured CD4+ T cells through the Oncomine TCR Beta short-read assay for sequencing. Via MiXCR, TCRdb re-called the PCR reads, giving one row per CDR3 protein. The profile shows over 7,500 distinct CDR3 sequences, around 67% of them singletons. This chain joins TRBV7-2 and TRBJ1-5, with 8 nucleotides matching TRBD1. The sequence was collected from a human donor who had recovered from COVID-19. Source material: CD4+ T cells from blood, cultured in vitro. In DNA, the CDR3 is TGTGCCAGCAGCCCGACAGGGGCTAGCAATCAGCCCCAGCATTTT. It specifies CASSPTGASNQPQHF.